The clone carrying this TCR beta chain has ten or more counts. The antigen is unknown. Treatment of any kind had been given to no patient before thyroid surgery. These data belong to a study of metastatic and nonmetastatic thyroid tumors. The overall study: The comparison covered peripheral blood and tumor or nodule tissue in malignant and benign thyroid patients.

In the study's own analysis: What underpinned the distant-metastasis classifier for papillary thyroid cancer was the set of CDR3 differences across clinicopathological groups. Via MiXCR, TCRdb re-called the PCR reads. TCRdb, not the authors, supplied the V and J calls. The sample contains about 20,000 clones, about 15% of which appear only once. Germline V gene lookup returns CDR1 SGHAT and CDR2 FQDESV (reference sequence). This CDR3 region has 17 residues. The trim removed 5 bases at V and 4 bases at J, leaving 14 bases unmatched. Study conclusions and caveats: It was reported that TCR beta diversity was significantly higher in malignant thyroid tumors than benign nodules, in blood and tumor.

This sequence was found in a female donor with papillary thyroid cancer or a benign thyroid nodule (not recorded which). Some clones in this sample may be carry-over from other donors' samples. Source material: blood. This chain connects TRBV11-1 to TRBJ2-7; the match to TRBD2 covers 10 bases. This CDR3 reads CASSPTETGTSDYEQYF. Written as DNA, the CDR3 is TGTGCCAGCAGCCCGACAGAAACCGGGACTAGCGATTACGAGCAGTACTTC.